This entry lists 8 T cell receptor beta chains sequenced from one sample in a study of cytomegalovirus exposure and HLA in healthy donors. This table comes from immunoSEQ multiplex PCR, and its TCRdb copy is limited to in-frame clones, with some not included. The repertoire holds 57,000 or so clones, with over 90% as singletons. Input material: PBMCs. Receptors originate from a man between 18 and 35 years old in good health and CMV-seronegative.

The gene calls are TRBV6-5 and TRBJ1-2; D unresolved. Germline V CDR1 and CDR2: MNHEY, SVGAGI. V dropped 6 bases and J dropped 4 bases, with 6 bases sitting between them. The CDR3 length is 11 residues. For the CDR3, the DNA is TGTGCCAGCAGAATCGGCTATGGCTACACCTTC. It is translated as CASRIGYGYTF.

CDR3 bases: TGCGCCAGCACAAGCGGGAGGGCCAGAGATACGCAGTATTTT. It is translated as CASTSGRARDTQYF. This chain connects TRBV5-1 to TRBJ2-3; 10 bases align to TRBD2. The J segment lost 5 bases and the V segment lost 6 bases, leaving 6 bases of the junction unmatched. The CDR3 spans 14 residues. The germline V gene has CDR1 SGHRS and CDR2 YFSETQ.

CDR3 loop: CASSEGTFNEQFF. CDR3 nucleotide sequence: TGTGCCAGCAGCGAAGGGACTTTCAATGAGCAGTTCTTC. The rearrangement links TRBV7-3 to TRBJ2-1; the D gene is possibly TRBD2 (6 bases). The V end lost 5 bases, the J end lost 6 bases, and 11 bases lay between the germline ends. This CDR3 has 13 amino acids. CDR1 is SGHTA, CDR2 FQGTGA, per germline.

This chain connects TRBV29-1 to TRBJ2-1; 8 nucleotides line up with TRBD2. Germline loops: CDR1 SQVTM, CDR2 ANQGSEA. The CDR3 extends over 14 amino acids. V gave up 3 bases and J gave up 6 bases; unmatched junction bases: 7. CDR3 protein: CSVEGLVMFNEQFF. The CDR3 coding sequence is TGCAGCGTTGAGGGACTAGTAATGTTCAATGAGCAGTTCTTC.

The chain couples TRBV13 to TRBJ2-7; maybe TRBD2 (6 bases). V lost 5 bases and J lost 0, with 14 bases in between. This CDR3 comprises 15 residues. The germline CDR1 and CDR2 sequences are PRHDT and FYEKMQ (reference sequence). In nucleotides, the CDR3 is TGTGCCAGCAGCCCTAGGGGACTGAACTCCTACGAGCAGTACTTC. Protein product: CASSPRGLNSYEQYF.

The V gene is TRBV4-3, the J gene TRBJ2-3; D unclear. CDR1 and CDR2 from the germline V gene are LGHNA and YSLEER. The CDR3 contains 14 residues. The germline V and J ends were trimmed by 2 bases and 0 bases, with 6 bases remaining between them. For the CDR3, the DNA is TGCGCCAGCAGCCAACGGAGTAGCACAGATACGCAGTATTTT. Translating it yields CASSQRSSTDTQYF.

The V gene is TRBV11-3, the J gene TRBJ2-2, with TRBD2 matching over 7 bases. The CDR3 totals 17 residues. J lost 6 bases, V lost 2 bases, and 12 bases had no gene match. Germline loops: CDR1 SGHNT, CDR2 YENEEA. The CDR3 sequence is CASSLREGGSIAGELFF. In DNA, the CDR3 is TGTGCCAGCAGCTTAAGGGAGGGCGGGAGTATAGCCGGGGAGCTGTTTTTT.

CDR3 bases: TGTGCCAGCAGTTATAGAGGGAGGAACACTGAAGCTTTCTTT. Protein: CASSYRGRNTEAFF. The chain combines TRBV27 with TRBJ1-1; no clear D gene. Germline V CDR1 and CDR2: MNHEY, SMNVEV (reference sequence). The CDR3 sequence is 14 residues long. The V and J ends lost 4 bases and 1 base respectively, with 10 bases between them.